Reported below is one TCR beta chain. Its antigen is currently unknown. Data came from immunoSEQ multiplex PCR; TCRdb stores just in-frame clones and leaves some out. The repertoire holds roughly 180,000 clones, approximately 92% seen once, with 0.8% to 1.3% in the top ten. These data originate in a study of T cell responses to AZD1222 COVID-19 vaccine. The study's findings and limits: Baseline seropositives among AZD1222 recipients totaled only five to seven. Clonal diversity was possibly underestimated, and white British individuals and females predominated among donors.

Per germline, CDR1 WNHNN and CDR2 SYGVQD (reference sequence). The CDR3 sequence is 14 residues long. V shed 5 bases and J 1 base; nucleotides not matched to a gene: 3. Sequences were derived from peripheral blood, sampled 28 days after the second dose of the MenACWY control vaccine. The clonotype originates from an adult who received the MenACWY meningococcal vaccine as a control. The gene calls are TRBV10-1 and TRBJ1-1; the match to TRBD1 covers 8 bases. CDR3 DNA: TGCGCCAGCAGTCCCGGGACAGGGAACACTGAAGCTTTCTTT. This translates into CASSPGTGNTEAFF.